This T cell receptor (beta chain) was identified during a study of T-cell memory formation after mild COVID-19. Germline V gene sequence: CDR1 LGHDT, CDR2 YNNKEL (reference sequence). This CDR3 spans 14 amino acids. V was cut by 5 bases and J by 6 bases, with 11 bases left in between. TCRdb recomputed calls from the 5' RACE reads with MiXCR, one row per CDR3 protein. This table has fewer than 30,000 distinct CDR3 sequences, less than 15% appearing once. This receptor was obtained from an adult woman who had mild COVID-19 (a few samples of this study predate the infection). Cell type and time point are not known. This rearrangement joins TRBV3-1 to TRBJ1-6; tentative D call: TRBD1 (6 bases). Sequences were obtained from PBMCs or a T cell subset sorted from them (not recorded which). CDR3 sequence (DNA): TGTGCCAGCAGCTTCCTACAGGGTAATTCACCCCTCCACTTT. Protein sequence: CASSFLQGNSPLHF. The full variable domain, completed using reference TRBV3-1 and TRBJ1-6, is DTAVSQTPKYLVTQMGNDKSIKCEQNLGHDTMYWYKQDSKKFLKIMFSYNNKELIINETVPNRFSPKSPDKAHLNLHINSLELGDSAVYFCASSFLQGNSPLHFGNGTRLTVT.